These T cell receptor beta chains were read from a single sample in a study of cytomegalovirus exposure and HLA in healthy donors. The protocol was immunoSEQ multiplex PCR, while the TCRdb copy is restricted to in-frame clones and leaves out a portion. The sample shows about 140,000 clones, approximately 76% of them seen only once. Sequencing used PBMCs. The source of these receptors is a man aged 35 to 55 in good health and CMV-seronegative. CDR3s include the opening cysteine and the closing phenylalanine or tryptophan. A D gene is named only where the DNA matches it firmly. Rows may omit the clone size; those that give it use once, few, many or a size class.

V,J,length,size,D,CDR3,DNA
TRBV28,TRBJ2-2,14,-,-,CASSFSAGTGELFF,TGTGCCAGCAGTTTTAGCGCCGGCACCGGGGAGCTGTTTTTT
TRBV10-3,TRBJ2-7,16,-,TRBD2,CAISDSQLAGTGEQYF,TGTGCCATCAGTGATTCGCAACTAGCGGGGACGGGCGAGCAGTACTTC
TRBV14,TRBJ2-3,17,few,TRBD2,CASSPHWLAGGSDTQYF,TGTGCCAGCAGCCCTCATTGGCTAGCGGGGGGTTCAGATACGCAGTATTTT
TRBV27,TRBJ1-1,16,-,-,CASSLWGDRTDTEAFF,TGTGCCAGCAGTTTGTGGGGGGATAGGACCGACACTGAAGCTTTCTTT
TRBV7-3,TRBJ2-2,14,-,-,CASSFAGPTGELFF,TGTGCCAGCAGCTTTGCGGGCCCCACCGGGGAGCTGTTTTTT
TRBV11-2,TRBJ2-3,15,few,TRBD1,CASSLDTGGTDTQYF,TGTGCCAGCAGCTTAGACACAGGGGGCACAGATACGCAGTATTTT
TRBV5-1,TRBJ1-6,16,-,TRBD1,CASSLAGTAEGSPLHF,TGCGCCAGCAGCTTGGCGGGGACAGCGGAAGGTTCACCCCTCCACTTT
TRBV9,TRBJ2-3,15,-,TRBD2,CASSVSGGAPDTQYF,TGTGCCAGCAGCGTTAGCGGGGGGGCCCCGGATACGCAGTATTTT
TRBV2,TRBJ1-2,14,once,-,CANKKGGANYGYTF,TGTGCCAACAAAAAGGGAGGCGCTAACTATGGCTACACCTTC
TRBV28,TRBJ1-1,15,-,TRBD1,CASSYGDRGSTEAFF,TGTGCCAGCAGTTACGGGGACAGGGGCTCCACTGAAGCTTTCTTT
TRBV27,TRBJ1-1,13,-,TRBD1,CARLDRGQREAFF,TGTGCCAGGTTGGACAGGGGGCAACGTGAAGCTTTCTTT
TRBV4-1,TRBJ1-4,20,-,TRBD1,CASSPPVYRGPLGANEKLFF,TGCGCCAGCAGCCCGCCCGTGTACAGGGGGCCCCTTGGGGCTAATGAAAAACTGTTTTTT
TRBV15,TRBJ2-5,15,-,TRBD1,CATSRETGGWETQYF,TGTGCCACCAGCAGGGAGACAGGGGGCTGGGAGACCCAGTACTTC
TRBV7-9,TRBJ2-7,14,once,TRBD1,CASSVQGGWYEQYF,TGTGCCAGCAGCGTACAGGGGGGATGGTACGAGCAGTACTTC
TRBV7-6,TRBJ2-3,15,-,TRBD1,CASSNYRGSTDTQYF,TGTGCCAGCAGCAACTACAGGGGTAGCACAGATACGCAGTATTTT
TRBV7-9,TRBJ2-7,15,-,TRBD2,CASSPSGGRTYEQYF,TGTGCCAGCAGCCCCAGCGGGGGCCGGACCTACGAGCAGTACTTC
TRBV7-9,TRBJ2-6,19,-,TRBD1,CASSLHIGTGSYGANVLTF,TGTGCCAGCAGCCTCCATATCGGGACAGGGTCCTATGGGGCCAACGTCCTGACTTTC
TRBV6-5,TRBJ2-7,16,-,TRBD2,CASSYLGGRELYEQYF,TGTGCCAGCAGTTACTTAGGCGGGAGGGAGCTCTACGAGCAGTACTTC
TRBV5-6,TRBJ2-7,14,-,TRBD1,CASRSRDRTYEQYF,TGTGCCAGCAGATCCCGGGACAGAACCTACGAGCAGTACTTC
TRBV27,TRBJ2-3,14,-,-,CASSPTDNTDTQYF,TGTGCCAGCAGTCCGACAGATAACACAGATACGCAGTATTTT
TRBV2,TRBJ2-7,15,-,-,CASSLYKQAAHEQYF,TGTGCCAGCAGTTTATACAAACAGGCGGCGCACGAGCAGTACTTC
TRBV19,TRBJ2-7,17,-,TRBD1,CASSIGSPGQGAYEQYF,TGTGCCAGTAGTATAGGGTCACCGGGACAGGGGGCCTACGAGCAGTACTTC
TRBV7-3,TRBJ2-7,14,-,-,CASSLTGGLDEQYF,TGTGCCAGCAGCTTAACAGGGGGATTGGACGAGCAGTACTTC
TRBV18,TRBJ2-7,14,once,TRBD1,CASSPRDRDHEQYF,TGTGCCAGCTCACCACGGGACAGGGACCACGAGCAGTACTTC
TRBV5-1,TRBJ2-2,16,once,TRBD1,CASSIGDRGFTGELFF,TGCGCCAGCAGCATAGGGGACAGGGGGTTCACCGGGGAGCTGTTTTTT
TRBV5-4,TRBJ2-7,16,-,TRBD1,CASSPRTGAVPSEQYF,TGTGCCAGCAGCCCTCGGACAGGGGCCGTCCCGTCCGAGCAGTACTTC
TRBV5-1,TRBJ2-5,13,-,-,CASSLALQETQYF,TGCGCCAGCAGCTTGGCCCTCCAAGAGACCCAGTACTTC
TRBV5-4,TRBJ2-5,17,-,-,CASSLGVLEGDQETQYF,TGTGCCAGCAGCTTGGGAGTATTAGAGGGGGACCAAGAGACCCAGTACTTC
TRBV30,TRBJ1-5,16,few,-,CAWTPPGGANYQPQHF,TGTGCCTGGACCCCCCCGGGGGGGGCGAACTATCAGCCCCAGCATTTT
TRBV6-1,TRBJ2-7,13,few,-,CAATQDYLREQYF,TGTGCCGCTACACAGGACTACCTCAGGGAGCAGTACTTC
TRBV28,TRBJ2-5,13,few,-,CASGSSNRETQYF,TGTGCCAGCGGGTCTAGCAATCGAGAGACCCAGTACTTC
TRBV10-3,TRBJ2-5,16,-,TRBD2,CAISESPLAGAETQYF,TGTGCCATCAGTGAGTCTCCCCTAGCGGGAGCTGAGACCCAGTACTTC
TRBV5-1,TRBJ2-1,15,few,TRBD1,CASRVGQGAFDEQFF,TGCGCCAGCAGGGTAGGACAGGGGGCTTTCGATGAGCAGTTCTTC
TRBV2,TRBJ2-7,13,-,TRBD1,CASSRDRGYEQYF,TGTGCCAGCAGCCGGGACAGGGGATACGAGCAGTACTTC
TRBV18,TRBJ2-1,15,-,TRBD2,CASSPPSGGLGEQFF,TGTGCCAGCTCACCACCGTCGGGAGGGCTCGGTGAGCAGTTCTTC
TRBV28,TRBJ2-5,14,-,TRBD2,CASSLGGSTETQYF,TGTGCCAGCAGTTTGGGAGGGTCTACGGAGACCCAGTACTTC
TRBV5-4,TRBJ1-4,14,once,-,CASSSDAGNEKLFF,TGTGCCAGCAGCTCGGACGCCGGGAACGAAAAACTGTTTTTT
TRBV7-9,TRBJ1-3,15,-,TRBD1,CASSLAGGLGNTIYF,TGTGCCAGCAGCTTAGCAGGGGGCTTGGGAAACACCATATATTTT
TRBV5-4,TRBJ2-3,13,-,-,CAGSPTSPDTQYF,TGTGCCGGCAGTCCTACTAGCCCCGATACGCAGTATTTT
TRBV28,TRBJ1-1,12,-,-,CASSWEGQVTFF,TGTGCCAGCAGCTGGGAGGGTCAGGTAACTTTCTTT
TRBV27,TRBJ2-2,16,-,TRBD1,CASSPWTGVNTGELFF,TGTGCCAGCAGTCCCTGGACAGGGGTGAACACCGGGGAGCTGTTTTTT
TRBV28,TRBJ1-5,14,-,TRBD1,CASSLWAGGQPQHF,TGTGCCAGCAGTTTATGGGCAGGGGGCCAGCCCCAGCATTTT
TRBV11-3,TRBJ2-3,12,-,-,CASSTGTDTQYF,TGTGCCAGCAGCACCGGGACAGATACGCAGTATTTT
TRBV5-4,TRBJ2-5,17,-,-,CASSLGSGDPPQETQYF,TGTGCCAGCAGCTTGGGGTCAGGGGACCCCCCCCAAGAGACCCAGTACTTC
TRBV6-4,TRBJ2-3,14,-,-,CASSAQGSTDTQYF,TGTGCCAGCAGTGCTCAGGGGAGCACAGATACGCAGTATTTT
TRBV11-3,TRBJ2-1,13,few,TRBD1,CASSWDSYNEQFF,TGTGCCAGCAGCTGGGACAGCTACAATGAGCAGTTCTTC
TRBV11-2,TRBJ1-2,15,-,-,CASSLDQGFGYGYTF,TGTGCCAGCAGCTTAGATCAGGGATTCGGCTATGGCTACACCTTC
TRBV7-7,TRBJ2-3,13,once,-,CASSFGGTDTQYF,TGTGCCAGCAGCTTTGGAGGCACAGATACGCAGTATTTT
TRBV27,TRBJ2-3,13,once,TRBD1,CASSLGQGDTQYF,TGTGCCAGCAGTTTGGGACAGGGTGATACGCAGTATTTT
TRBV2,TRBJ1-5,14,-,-,CASSEGQGYQPQHF,TGTGCCAGCAGTGAAGGGCAGGGGTATCAGCCCCAGCATTTT
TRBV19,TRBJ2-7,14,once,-,CASSIGTSVGEQYF,TGTGCCAGTAGTATAGGCACTAGTGTCGGCGAGCAGTACTTC
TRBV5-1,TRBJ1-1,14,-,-,CASSLDGGISEAFF,TGCGCCAGCAGCTTGGACGGGGGAATCTCTGAAGCTTTCTTT
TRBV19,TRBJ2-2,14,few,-,CASSMTGHTGELFF,TGTGCCAGTAGTATGACAGGTCACACCGGGGAGCTGTTTTTT
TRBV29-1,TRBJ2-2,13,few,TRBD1,CSAPDREAGELFF,TGCAGCGCCCCGGACAGGGAGGCCGGGGAGCTGTTTTTT
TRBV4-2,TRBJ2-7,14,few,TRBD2,CASSQDGGGYEQYF,TGTGCCAGCAGCCAAGACGGGGGGGGGTACGAGCAGTACTTC
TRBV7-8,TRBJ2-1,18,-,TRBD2,CASSLGLAGIFSYNEQFF,TGTGCCAGCAGCTTGGGACTAGCGGGGATTTTCTCCTACAATGAGCAGTTCTTC
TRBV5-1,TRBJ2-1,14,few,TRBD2,CASSLSGGYNEQFF,TGCGCCAGCAGCTTGAGCGGGGGATACAATGAGCAGTTCTTC
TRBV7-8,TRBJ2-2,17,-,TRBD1,CASSFYMGQGVPGELFF,TGTGCCAGCAGCTTCTATATGGGGCAGGGGGTCCCCGGGGAGCTGTTTTTT
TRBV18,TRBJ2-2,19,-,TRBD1,CASSPIGTGEKGSVGELFF,TGTGCCAGCTCACCGATAGGGACAGGGGAAAAGGGGAGTGTCGGGGAGCTGTTTTTT
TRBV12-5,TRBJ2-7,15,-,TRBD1,CASGQDRTGRYEQYF,TGTGCTAGTGGCCAAGACCGGACAGGGCGCTACGAGCAGTACTTC